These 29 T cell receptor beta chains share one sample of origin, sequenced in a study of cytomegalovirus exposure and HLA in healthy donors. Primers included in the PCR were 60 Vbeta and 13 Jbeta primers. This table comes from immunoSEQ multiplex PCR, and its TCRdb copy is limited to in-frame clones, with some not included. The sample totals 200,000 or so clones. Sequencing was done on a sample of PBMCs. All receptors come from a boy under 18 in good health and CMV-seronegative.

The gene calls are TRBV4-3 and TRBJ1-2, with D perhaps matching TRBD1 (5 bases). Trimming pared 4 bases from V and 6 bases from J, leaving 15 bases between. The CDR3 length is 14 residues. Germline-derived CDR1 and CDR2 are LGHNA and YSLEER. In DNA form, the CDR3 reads TGCGCCAGCAGCCTATCGAGCAGGGAGGATGGCTACACCTTC. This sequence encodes CASSLSSREDGYTF.

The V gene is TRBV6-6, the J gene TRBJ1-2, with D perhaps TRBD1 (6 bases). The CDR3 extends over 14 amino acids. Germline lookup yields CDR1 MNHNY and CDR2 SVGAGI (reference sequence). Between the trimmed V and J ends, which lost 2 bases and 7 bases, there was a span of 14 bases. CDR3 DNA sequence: TGTGCCAGCAGTTACACAACAGGGCGCGGTGGCTACACCTTC. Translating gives CASSYTTGRGGYTF.

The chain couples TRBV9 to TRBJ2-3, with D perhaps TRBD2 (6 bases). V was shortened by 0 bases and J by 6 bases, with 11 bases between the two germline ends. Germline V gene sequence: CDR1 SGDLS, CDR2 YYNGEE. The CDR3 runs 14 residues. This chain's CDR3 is CASSVAPSADTQYF. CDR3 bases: TGTGCCAGCAGCGTAGCTCCTAGCGCTGATACGCAGTATTTT.

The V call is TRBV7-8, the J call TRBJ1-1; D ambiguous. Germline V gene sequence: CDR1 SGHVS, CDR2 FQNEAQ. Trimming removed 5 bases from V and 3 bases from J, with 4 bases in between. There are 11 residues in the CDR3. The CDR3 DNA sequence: TGTGCCAGCAGCCCAGACACTGAAGCTTTCTTT. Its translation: CASSPDTEAFF. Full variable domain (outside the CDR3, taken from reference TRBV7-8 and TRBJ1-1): GAGVSQSPRYKVAKRGQDVALRCDPISGHVSLFWYQQALGQGPEFLTYFQNEAQLDKSGLPSDRFFAERPEGSVSTLKIQRTQQEDSAVYLCASSPDTEAFFGQGTRLTVV.

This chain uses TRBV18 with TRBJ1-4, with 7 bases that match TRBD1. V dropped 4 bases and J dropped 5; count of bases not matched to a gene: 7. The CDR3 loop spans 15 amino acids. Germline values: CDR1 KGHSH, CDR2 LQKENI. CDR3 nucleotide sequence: TGTGCCAGCTCACGTCCAGGGGGTACGAATGAAAAACTGTTTTTT. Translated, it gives CASSRPGGTNEKLFF.

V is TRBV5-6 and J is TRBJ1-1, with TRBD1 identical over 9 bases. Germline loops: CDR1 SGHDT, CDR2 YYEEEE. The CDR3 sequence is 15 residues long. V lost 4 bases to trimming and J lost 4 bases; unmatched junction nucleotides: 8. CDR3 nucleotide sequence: TGTGCCAGCAGCGACCCCGACAGGGGGGTCACTGAAGCTTTCTTT. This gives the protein CASSDPDRGVTEAFF.

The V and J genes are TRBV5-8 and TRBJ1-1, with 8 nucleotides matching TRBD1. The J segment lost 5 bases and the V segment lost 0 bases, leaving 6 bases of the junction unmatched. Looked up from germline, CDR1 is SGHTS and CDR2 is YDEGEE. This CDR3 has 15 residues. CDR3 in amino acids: CASSLDTGGGTEAFF. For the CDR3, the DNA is TGTGCCAGCAGCTTGGATACAGGGGGGGGAACTGAAGCTTTCTTT. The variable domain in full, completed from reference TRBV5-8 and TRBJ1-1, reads EAGVTQSPTHLIKTRGQQATLRCSPISGHTSVYWYQQALGLGLQFLLWYDEGEERNRGNFPPRFSGRQFPNYSSELNVNALELEDSALYLCASSLDTGGGTEAFFGQGTRLTVV.

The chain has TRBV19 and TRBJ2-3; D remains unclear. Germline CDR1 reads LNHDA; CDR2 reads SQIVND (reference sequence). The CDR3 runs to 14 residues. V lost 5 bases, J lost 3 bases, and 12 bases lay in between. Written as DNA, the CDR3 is TGTGCCAGTAGTCCGACGGAGTCAACAGATACGCAGTATTTT. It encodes CASSPTESTDTQYF. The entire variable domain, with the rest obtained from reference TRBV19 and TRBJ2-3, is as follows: DGGITQSPKYLFRKEGQNVTLSCEQNLNHDAMYWYRQDPGQGLRLIYYSQIVNDFQKGDIAEGYSVSREKKESFPLTVTSAQKNPTAFYLCASSPTESTDTQYFGPGTRLTVL.

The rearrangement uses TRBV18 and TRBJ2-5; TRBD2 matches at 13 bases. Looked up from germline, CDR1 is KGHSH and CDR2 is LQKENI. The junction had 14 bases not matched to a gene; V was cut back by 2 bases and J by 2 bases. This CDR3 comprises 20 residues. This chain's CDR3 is CASSPELGTSGDPTQETQYF. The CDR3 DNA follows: TGTGCCAGCTCACCAGAACTAGGGACTAGCGGGGACCCTACACAAGAGACCCAGTACTTC.

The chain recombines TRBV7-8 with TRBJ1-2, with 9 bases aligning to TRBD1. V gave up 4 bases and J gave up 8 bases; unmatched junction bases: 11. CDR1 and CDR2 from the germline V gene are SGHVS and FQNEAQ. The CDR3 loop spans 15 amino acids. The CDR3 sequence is CASSSLDRGTGGYTF. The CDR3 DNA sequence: TGTGCCAGCAGCTCCTTGGACAGGGGAACTGGGGGCTACACCTTC. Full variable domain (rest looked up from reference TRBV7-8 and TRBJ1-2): GAGVSQSPRYKVAKRGQDVALRCDPISGHVSLFWYQQALGQGPEFLTYFQNEAQLDKSGLPSDRFFAERPEGSVSTLKIQRTQQEDSAVYLCASSSLDRGTGGYTFGSGTRLTVV.

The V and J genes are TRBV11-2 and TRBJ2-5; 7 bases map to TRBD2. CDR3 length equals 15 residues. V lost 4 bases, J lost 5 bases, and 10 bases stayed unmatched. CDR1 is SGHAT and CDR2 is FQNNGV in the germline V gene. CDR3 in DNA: TGTGCCAGCAGCTCGCGGGGGACCCGCGGGGAGACCCAGTACTTC. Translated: CASSSRGTRGETQYF.

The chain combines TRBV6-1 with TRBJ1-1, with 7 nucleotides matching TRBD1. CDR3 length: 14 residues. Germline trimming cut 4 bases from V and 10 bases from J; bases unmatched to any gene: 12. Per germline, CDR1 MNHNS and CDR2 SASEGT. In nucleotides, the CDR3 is TGTGCCAGCAGTGGTAGTAGCTCAGGGGGGAGAGCTTTCTTT. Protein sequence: CASSGSSSGGRAFF.

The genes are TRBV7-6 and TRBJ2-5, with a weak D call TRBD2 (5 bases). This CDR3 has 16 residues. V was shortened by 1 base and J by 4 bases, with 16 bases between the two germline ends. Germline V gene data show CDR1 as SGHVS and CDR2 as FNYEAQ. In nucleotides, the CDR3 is TGTGCCAGCAGCTTAGAAAGCCCGGTAGCGATAGAGACCCAGTACTTC. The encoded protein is CASSLESPVAIETQYF.

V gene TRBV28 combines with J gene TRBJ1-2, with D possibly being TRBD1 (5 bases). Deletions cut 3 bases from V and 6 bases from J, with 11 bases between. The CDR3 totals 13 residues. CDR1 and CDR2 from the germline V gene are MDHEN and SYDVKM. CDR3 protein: CASSLTRVDGYTF. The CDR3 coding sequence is TGTGCCAGCAGTTTGACCAGGGTTGATGGCTACACCTTC.

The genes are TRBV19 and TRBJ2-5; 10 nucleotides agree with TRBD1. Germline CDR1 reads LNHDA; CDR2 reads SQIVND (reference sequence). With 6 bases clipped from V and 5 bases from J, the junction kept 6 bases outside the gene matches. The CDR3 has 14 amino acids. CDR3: CASSRQGAEETQYF. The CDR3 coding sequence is TGTGCCAGTAGCAGACAGGGGGCGGAGGAGACCCAGTACTTC.

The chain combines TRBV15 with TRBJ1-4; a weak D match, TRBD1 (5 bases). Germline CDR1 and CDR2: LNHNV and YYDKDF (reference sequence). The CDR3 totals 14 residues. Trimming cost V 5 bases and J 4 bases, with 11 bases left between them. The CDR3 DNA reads TGTGCCACCAGCCCTGGGAGGGGTAATGAAAAACTGTTTTTT. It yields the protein CATSPGRGNEKLFF.

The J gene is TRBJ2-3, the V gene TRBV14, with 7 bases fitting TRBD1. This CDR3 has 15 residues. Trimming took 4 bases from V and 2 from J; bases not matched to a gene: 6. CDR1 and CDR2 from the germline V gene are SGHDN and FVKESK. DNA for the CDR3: TGTGCCAGCAGCCTCCGGGACAGAAACACAGATACGCAGTATTTT. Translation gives CASSLRDRNTDTQYF.

Here the CDR3 reads CASGQGTNTQYF. CDR3 bases: TGTGCCAGCGGACAGGGGACAAATACGCAGTATTTT. This rearrangement joins TRBV7-2 to TRBJ2-3; 9 positions agree with TRBD1. The junction had 4 bases not matched to a gene; V was cut back by 8 bases and J by 7 bases. Germline V gives CDR1 SGHTA, CDR2 FQGNSA. CDR3 length: 12 residues.

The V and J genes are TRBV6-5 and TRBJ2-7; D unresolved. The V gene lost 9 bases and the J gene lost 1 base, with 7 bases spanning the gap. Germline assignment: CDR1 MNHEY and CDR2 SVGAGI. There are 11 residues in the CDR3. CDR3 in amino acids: CASKTSYEQYF. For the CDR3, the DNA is TGTGCCAGTAAGACTTCCTACGAGCAGTACTTC.

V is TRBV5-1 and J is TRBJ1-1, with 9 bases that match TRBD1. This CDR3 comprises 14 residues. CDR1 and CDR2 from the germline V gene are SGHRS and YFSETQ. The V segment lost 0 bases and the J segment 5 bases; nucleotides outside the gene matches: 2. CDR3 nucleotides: TGCGCCAGCAGCTTGGGACAGGGGGGAACTGAAGCTTTCTTT. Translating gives CASSLGQGGTEAFF.

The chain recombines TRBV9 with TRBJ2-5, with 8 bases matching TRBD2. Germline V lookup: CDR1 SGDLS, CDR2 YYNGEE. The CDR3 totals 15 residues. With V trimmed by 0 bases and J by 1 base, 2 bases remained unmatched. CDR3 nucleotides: TGTGCCAGCAGCGTAGGAGCGGGGGCCCAAGAGACCCAGTACTTC. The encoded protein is CASSVGAGAQETQYF.

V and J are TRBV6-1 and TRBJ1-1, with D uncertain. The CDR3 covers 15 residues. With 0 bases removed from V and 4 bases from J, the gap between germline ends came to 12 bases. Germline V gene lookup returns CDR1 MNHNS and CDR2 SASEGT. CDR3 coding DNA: TGTGCCAGCAGTGAAGCTGGGGTAGCGGGCACTGAAGCTTTCTTT. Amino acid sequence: CASSEAGVAGTEAFF.

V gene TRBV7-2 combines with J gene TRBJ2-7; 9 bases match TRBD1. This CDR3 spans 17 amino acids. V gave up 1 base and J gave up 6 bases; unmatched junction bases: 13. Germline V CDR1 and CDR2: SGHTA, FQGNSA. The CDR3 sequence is CASSLGSRTGVHGEQYF. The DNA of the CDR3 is TGTGCCAGCAGCTTAGGATCCCGGACAGGGGTTCATGGCGAGCAGTACTTC. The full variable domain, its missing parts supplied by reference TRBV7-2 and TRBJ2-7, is GAGVSQSPSNKVTEKGKDVELRCDPISGHTALYWYRQSLGQGLEFLIYFQGNSAPDKSGLPSDRFSAERTGGSVSTLTIQRTQQEDSAVYLCASSLGSRTGVHGEQYFGPGTRLTVT.

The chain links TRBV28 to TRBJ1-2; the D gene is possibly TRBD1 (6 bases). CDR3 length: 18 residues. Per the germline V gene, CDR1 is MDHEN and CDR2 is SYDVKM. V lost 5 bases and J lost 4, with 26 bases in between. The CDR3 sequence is CASSPTRGGGGGGYGYTF. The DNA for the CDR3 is TGTGCCAGCAGTCCAACACGGGGTGGTGGGGGGGGCGGCTATGGCTACACCTTC.

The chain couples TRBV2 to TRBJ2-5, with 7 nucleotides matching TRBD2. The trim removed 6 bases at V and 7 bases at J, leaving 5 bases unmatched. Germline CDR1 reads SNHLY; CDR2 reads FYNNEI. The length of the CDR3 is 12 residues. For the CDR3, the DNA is TGTGCCAGCAGCCAGACTAGCATGACCCAGTACTTC. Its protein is CASSQTSMTQYF.

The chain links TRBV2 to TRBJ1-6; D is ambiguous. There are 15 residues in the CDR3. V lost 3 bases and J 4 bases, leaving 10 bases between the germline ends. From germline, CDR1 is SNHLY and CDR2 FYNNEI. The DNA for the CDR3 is TGTGCCAGCAGTGAGACATGGACTTATAATTCACCCCTCCACTTT. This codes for CASSETWTYNSPLHF.

The CDR3: CASQGGAGYTF. The DNA of the CDR3 is TGTGCCTCCCAGGGGGGCGCAGGCTACACCTTC. This chain joins TRBV7-9 and TRBJ1-2; 7 nucleotides line up with TRBD1. With 11 bases clipped from V and 8 bases from J, the junction kept 8 bases outside the gene matches. Germline V gives CDR1 SEHNR, CDR2 FQNEAQ (reference sequence). This CDR3 has 11 residues.

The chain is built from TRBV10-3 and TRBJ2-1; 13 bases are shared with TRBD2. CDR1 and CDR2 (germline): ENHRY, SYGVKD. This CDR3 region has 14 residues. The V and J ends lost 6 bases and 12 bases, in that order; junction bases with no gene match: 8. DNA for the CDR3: TGTGCCATCAGCTATTGGACTAGCGGGGGAGGGCAGTTCTTC. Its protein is CAISYWTSGGGQFF.

The CDR3 loop is CASSPTSGGAAETQYF. CDR3 sequence (DNA): TGTGCCAGCTCACCAACTAGCGGGGGGGCAGCTGAGACCCAGTACTTC. J is TRBJ2-5 and V is TRBV18; 13 nucleotides line up with TRBD2. The CDR3 is 16 residues long. The germline V gene has CDR1 KGHSH and CDR2 LQKENI. The trim removed 2 bases at V and 5 bases at J, leaving 5 bases unmatched.